The 2 T cell receptor beta chains presented below share a single source sample, sequenced in a study of T cells in Graves' hyperthyroidism and ophthalmopathy. RNA transcripts gave rise to amplified TCR beta CDR3 regions. Primed by the HTBI set, a first-round RT-PCR was run on the TCR CDR3. A single record per CDR3 protein comes from TCRdb applying MiXCR to the multiplex PCR reads. The sample consists of 350,000 to 400,000 distinct CDR3 sequences, 15% of them appearing once. The sequenced sample consisted of blood. The origin of the receptors is a woman in her thirties with Graves' hyperthyroidism.

On this clonotype itself: A much larger clone differs by one base, so this may be a read error. V usage is TRBV11-3 and J usage is TRBJ2-5, with a tentative D call TRBD2 (5 bases). Trimming took 3 bases from V and 3 from J, leaving 11 bases between them. Germline V CDR1 and CDR2: SGHNT, YENEEA. The CDR3 loop spans 14 amino acids. For the CDR3, the DNA is TGTGCCAGCAGCTTTGGACTCCTTGAAGAGACCCAGTACTTC. Protein sequence: CASSFGLLEETQYF.

This clonotype was seen ten or more times. The chain has TRBV20-1 and TRBJ2-1; 7 nucleotides agree with TRBD1. Germline assignment: CDR1 DFQATT and CDR2 SNEGSKA (reference sequence). CDR3 length equals 16 residues. V dropped 5 bases and J dropped 0; count of bases not matched to a gene: 10. CDR3 sequence: CSAPKPQGISYNEQFF. CDR3 nucleotides: TGCAGTGCTCCCAAACCACAGGGGATCTCCTACAATGAGCAGTTCTTC.